The 14 T cell receptor beta chains given below trace back to one sample, sequenced in a study of OX40 agonist ivuxolimab in advanced cancers. The repertoire was sequenced with immunoSEQ multiplex PCR; TCRdb's copy has only in-frame clones and lacks some. The repertoire consists of tens of thousands of clones, with just over 85% occurring once and the leading ten covering less than 3.5%. The input for sequencing was CD4+ or CD8+ T cells sorted from blood, taken in a trial of the OX40 agonist ivuxolimab. The receptors here all came from an adult with an advanced solid tumor such as melanoma, head and neck, liver or kidney cancer.

J is TRBJ1-5 and V is TRBV4-1; 7 bases map to TRBD1. The CDR3 totals 19 residues. V shed 0 bases and J 2 bases; nucleotides not matched to a gene: 13. Germline lookup yields CDR1 MGHRA and CDR2 YSYEKL. CDR3 residues: CASSQDEEQQGLRNQPQHF. The CDR3 DNA sequence: TGCGCCAGCAGCCAAGATGAGGAACAACAGGGGCTTCGCAATCAGCCCCAGCATTTT.

This sequence joins TRBV21-1 and TRBJ1-3. TRBV21-1 is a listed pseudogene. The CDR3 is made up of 14 amino acids. CDR3: CASSPRGSGNTIYF. In DNA form, the CDR3 reads TGTGCCAGCAGCCCCCGGGGTTCTGGAAACACCATATATTTT.

The count of this clone is one. CDR3: CASSRGIPDIDKQYF. The CDR3 DNA follows: TGTGCCAGCAGCCGAGGTATCCCTGATATCGACAAGCAGTACTTC. V and J are TRBV5-4 and TRBJ2-7; no clear D. Germline V lookup: CDR1 SGHNT, CDR2 YYREEE (reference sequence). Trimming removed 4 bases at V and 8 bases at J, with 22 bases between. The CDR3 covers 15 residues.

The V gene is TRBV4-3, the J gene TRBJ2-5; a weak D match, TRBD2 (6 bases). Germline CDR1 reads LGHNA; CDR2 reads YSLEER. The V gene lost 0 bases and the J gene lost 5 bases, with 13 bases spanning the gap. This CDR3 is built from 15 residues. This chain's CDR3 is CASSQDPGVRETQYF. CDR3 nucleotide sequence: TGCGCCAGCAGCCAAGATCCGGGGGTTAGGGAGACCCAGTACTTC.

This chain connects TRBV9 to TRBJ2-3; perhaps D is TRBD1 or TRBD2 (5 bases each). Per germline, CDR1 SGDLS and CDR2 YYNGEE. The length of the CDR3 is 16 residues. Trimming removed 0 bases from V and 3 bases from J, with 14 bases in between. CDR3: CASSVAHRGGTDTQYF. CDR3 sequence (DNA): TGTGCCAGCAGCGTAGCTCACCGGGGCGGGACAGATACGCAGTATTTT.

The sample holds one count of this clone. The chain employs TRBV2 and TRBJ2-7; 9 nucleotides match TRBD1. V dropped 3 bases and J dropped 4; count of bases not matched to a gene: 7. Looked up from germline, CDR1 is SNHLY and CDR2 is FYNNEI. CDR3 length: 15 amino acids. CDR3 loop: CASSDLDRGGYEQYF. In nucleotides, the CDR3 is TGTGCCAGCAGTGATCTGGACAGGGGTGGTTACGAGCAGTACTTC. The full variable domain, rest sourced from reference TRBV2 and TRBJ2-7, is EPEVTQTPSHQVTQMGQEVILRCVPISNHLYFYWYRQILGQKVEFLVSFYNNEISEKSEIFDDQFSVERPDGSNFTLKIRSTKLEDSAMYFCASSDLDRGGYEQYFGPGTRLTVT.

This sequence joins TRBV19 and TRBJ1-2; 8 nucleotides align to TRBD1. The germline gives CDR1 LNHDA, CDR2 SQIVND (reference sequence). This CDR3 region has 13 residues. V gave up 6 bases and J gave up 5 bases; unmatched junction bases: 5. The CDR3 reads CASSRDRLYGYTF. DNA of the CDR3: TGTGCCAGTAGCCGGGACAGGTTATATGGCTACACCTTC.

The chain couples TRBV27 to TRBJ1-1, with a weak D call TRBD1 (6 bases). CDR1 and CDR2 from the germline V gene are MNHEY and SMNVEV (reference sequence). Trimming cost V 6 bases and J 5 bases, with 13 bases left between them. This CDR3 comprises 13 residues. The CDR3, as DNA: TGTGCCAGCAGGGAACAGGGAAGGACTGAAGCTTTCTTT. Protein product: CASREQGRTEAFF.

This chain connects TRBV6-5 to TRBJ1-5, with D unclear. Germline V gene sequence: CDR1 MNHEY, CDR2 SVGAGI. The CDR3 is made up of 15 amino acids. Trimming removed 2 bases from V and 1 base from J, with 9 bases in between. CDR3: CASSYAGQSNQPQHF. The CDR3 DNA sequence: TGTGCCAGCAGTTACGCCGGTCAAAGCAATCAGCCCCAGCATTTT.

The rearrangement joins TRBV28 to TRBJ2-5; D perhaps matches TRBD1 (6 bases). Near its end, the DNA agrees better with TRBJ2-7, so the J call may be wrong. This CDR3 has 13 amino acids. The V gene's germline CDR1 is MDHEN and CDR2 SYDVKM. The DNA of the CDR3 is TGTGCCAGCAGCGACAGGTTGGCGTACGAGCAGTACTTC. It translates to CASSDRLAYEQYF.

The chain links TRBV29-1 to TRBJ1-2, with D possibly being TRBD1 (5 bases). Germline V gene lookup returns CDR1 SQVTM and CDR2 ANQGSEA. Deletions cut 3 bases from V and 3 bases from J, with 11 bases between. This CDR3 spans 13 amino acids. The CDR3 loop is CSVEPDSHYGYTF. As DNA, the CDR3 is TGCAGCGTTGAGCCTGACAGCCACTATGGCTACACCTTC.

The rearrangement uses TRBV7-2 and TRBJ1-5, with D tentatively TRBD1 (6 bases). The CDR3 has 16 residues. Germline CDR1 reads SGHTA; CDR2 reads FQGNSA. Between the trimmed V and J ends, which lost 2 bases and 2 bases, there was a span of 13 bases. DNA for the CDR3: TGTGCCAGCAGCTTATCAGGGGCGTGGGGCAATCAGCCCCAGCATTTT. This codes for CASSLSGAWGNQPQHF.

The chain joins TRBV5-5 to TRBJ2-1, with D maybe TRBD1 (5 bases). V shed 5 bases and J shed 0 bases, with 15 bases lying between them. Germline CDR1 SGHKS, CDR2 YYEKEE (reference sequence). The CDR3 runs 16 residues. CDR3 sequence (DNA): TGTGCCAGCAGTTGGGGCCTCCCTAGCTCCTACAATGAGCAGTTCTTC. Protein: CASSWGLPSSYNEQFF.

V gene TRBV6-5 combines with J gene TRBJ1-3; D not resolved. Germline loops: CDR1 MNHEY, CDR2 SVGAGI. Trimming removed 6 bases at V and 0 bases at J, with 6 bases between. CDR3 length: 13 amino acids. CDR3 nucleotide sequence: TGTGCCAGCAGCCTCAGCTCTGGAAACACCATATATTTT. Translated: CASSLSSGNTIYF.